This section outlines one T cell receptor beta chain sequence together with its context. Antigen: not known. The record originates from a study of tumor and adjacent non-tumor tissue in lung cancer. The wider study: Samples averaged about 3.8 million productive TCRbeta reads each.

TCRbeta libraries were built with three rounds of nested PCR, modified from ARM-PCR. TCRdb itself ran the multiplex PCR reads through MiXCR, one entry per CDR3 protein. The sample lists some 100,000 distinct CDR3 sequences; around three fifths were seen once. Regarding the study as a whole: Tumor TCR diversity, when higher, was linked to shorter survival.

V was cut by 4 bases and J by 2 bases, with 17 bases left in between. This CDR3 is built from 17 residues. CDR1 is SGHAT, CDR2 FQNNGV, per germline. RNA was extracted from bulk tissue without any cell sorting. Distant lung tissue was collected more than 3 cm away from the tumor edge. Between August and November 2014, newly diagnosed, chemotherapy-naive lung cancer patients underwent thoracic surgery in China. Sequencing used distant non-tumor lung tissue. This TCR was recovered from a man aged 30 to 39 with non-small cell lung cancer. The gene calls are TRBV11-2 and TRBJ2-2, with D possibly TRBD2 on 7 matching bases. The CDR3 region has the DNA TGTGCCAGCAGCTCCAGGCTAGGGGGGGGTAACACCGGGGAGCTGTTTTTT. This encodes CASSSRLGGGNTGELFF.